Each of the 4 T cell receptor beta chains below was sequenced from the same sample in a study of blood T cell repertoires in COVID-19. Repertoires were generated with immunoSEQ multiplex PCR, while TCRdb's copy carries only in-frame clones and drops some. The table has fewer than 35,000 clones, about 90% seen once; the top ten hold 9.9%. Source material: peripheral blood. These TCRs come from a human donor with active COVID-19. The donor label of this sample is uncertain.

The chain couples TRBV18 to TRBJ2-7; 8 nucleotides line up with TRBD1. The CDR3 extends over 15 amino acids. The germline gives CDR1 KGHSH, CDR2 LQKENI. V lost 2 bases, J lost 3 bases, and 6 bases stayed unmatched. CDR3 protein: CASSPIDRGYYEQYF. In DNA form, the CDR3 reads TGTGCCAGCTCACCAATCGACAGGGGTTACTACGAGCAGTACTTC.

The chain uses TRBV5-1 and TRBJ1-2; 9 bases are shared with TRBD1. The CDR3 sequence is 13 residues long. With 4 bases clipped from V and 11 bases from J, the junction kept 9 bases outside the gene matches. CDR1 and CDR2 (germline): SGHRS, YFSETQ. The CDR3, as DNA: TGCGCCAGCAGCCTCTCTGGGACAGGGTATTACACCTTC. As protein: CASSLSGTGYYTF. The variable domain in full, completed from reference TRBV5-1 and TRBJ1-2, reads KAGVTQTPRYLIKTRGQQVTLSCSPISGHRSVSWYQQTPGQGLQFLFEYFSETQRNKGNFPGRFSGRQFSNSRSEMNVSTLELGDSALYLCASSLSGTGYYTFGSGTRLTVV.

The J gene is TRBJ1-2, the V gene TRBV5-4, with 8 positions matching TRBD1. The CDR3 is 14 amino acids. CDR1 and CDR2 from the germline V gene are SGHNT and YYREEE (reference sequence). J lost 11 bases, V lost 4 bases, and 13 bases had no gene match. The CDR3 region is CASSLARTGGRYTF. Here the CDR3 DNA reads TGTGCCAGCAGCCTGGCAAGAACAGGGGGGAGGTACACCTTC.

V and J are TRBV9 and TRBJ1-1; D is undetermined. Germline values: CDR1 SGDLS, CDR2 YYNGEE. This CDR3 is built from 14 residues. V shed 2 bases and J shed 4 bases, with 12 bases lying between them. The CDR3 DNA reads as TGTGCCAGCAGCGTGTCAGGATCTGGCACTGAAGCTTTCTTT. This gives the protein CASSVSGSGTEAFF.